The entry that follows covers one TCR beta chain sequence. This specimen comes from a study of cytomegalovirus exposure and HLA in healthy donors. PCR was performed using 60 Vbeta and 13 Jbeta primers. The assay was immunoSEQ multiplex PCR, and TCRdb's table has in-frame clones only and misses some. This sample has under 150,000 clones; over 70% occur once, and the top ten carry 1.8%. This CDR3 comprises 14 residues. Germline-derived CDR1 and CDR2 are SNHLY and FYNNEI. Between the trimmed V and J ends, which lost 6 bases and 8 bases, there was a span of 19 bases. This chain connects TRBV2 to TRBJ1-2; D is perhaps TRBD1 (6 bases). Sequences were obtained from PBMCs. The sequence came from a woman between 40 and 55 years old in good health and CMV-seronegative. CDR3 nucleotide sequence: TGTGCCAGCAGAGACAGGAACTTCCGTAACGGCTACACCTTC. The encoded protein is CASRDRNFRNGYTF.